Sequencing of this TCR beta chain was carried out in a study of CD8 T cells in Susac syndrome. There are 15 residues in the CDR3. Trimming stripped 3 bases from V and 6 bases from J, with 17 bases between. The germline gives CDR1 DFQATT, CDR2 SNEGSKA (reference sequence). An input of roughly 0.5 to 1 ug of RNA was subjected to reverse transcription using random hexamers. The immunoSEQ assay covered 54 Vbeta and 13 Jbeta segments for CDR3. Each CDR3 protein gets one entry after TCRdb re-called the immunoSEQ multiplex PCR reads with MiXCR. The table has over 95,000 distinct CDR3 sequences, 85% to 95% seen once. In blood CD8+ and CD4+ T cells, TCR beta underwent sequencing.

What was sequenced was CD8+ T cells from PBMCs. This receptor was obtained from a human donor in good health. The chain carries TRBV20-1 and TRBJ2-2; D might be TRBD2 (5 bases). CDR3 protein: CSARLRGNLPGELFF. The CDR3 nucleotides read TGCAGTGCTAGGTTAAGAGGGAACTTACCCGGGGAGCTGTTTTTT.